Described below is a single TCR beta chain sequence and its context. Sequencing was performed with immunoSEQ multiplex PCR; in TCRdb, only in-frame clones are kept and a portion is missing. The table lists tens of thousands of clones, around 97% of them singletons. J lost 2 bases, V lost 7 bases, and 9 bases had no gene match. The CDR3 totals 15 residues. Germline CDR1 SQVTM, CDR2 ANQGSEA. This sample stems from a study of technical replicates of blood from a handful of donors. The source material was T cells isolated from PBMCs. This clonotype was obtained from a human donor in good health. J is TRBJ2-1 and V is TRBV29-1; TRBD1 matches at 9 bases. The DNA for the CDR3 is TGCAGCGCATCCGCCGGGACAGGGCCCTACAATGAGCAGTTCTTC. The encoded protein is CSASAGTGPYNEQFF.